A single count supports the clone carrying this T cell receptor beta chain. The antigen remains unidentified. Germline CDR1 and CDR2: MNHEY and SMNVEV (reference sequence). CDR3 length: 15 residues. The V and J ends lost 5 bases and 10 bases, in that order; junction bases with no gene match: 9. Study-level results: Tumor Treg TCRs overlapped most with tumor naive CD4+ cells.

TCRdb reanalysed the 5' RACE reads using MiXCR and keeps one entry per CDR3 protein. The sample records roughly 45,000 distinct CDR3 sequences, approximately 30% being singletons. The genes are TRBV27 and TRBJ2-1; the match to TRBD2 covers 12 bases. This sequence was found in a female donor with breast cancer. Sequencing was done on a sample of tumor-infiltrating memory CD4+ T cells sorted from the breast tumor. Subset here: memory CD4+ T cells, CD4+CD45RO+CD25-. The CDR3 here is CASSHTLAGGREQFF. For the CDR3, the DNA is TGTGCCAGCAGTCATACCCTAGCGGGAGGGAGGGAGCAGTTCTTC.